This T cell receptor beta chain was captured by sequencing in a study of CD8 T cells in Susac syndrome. The CDR3 is 14 amino acids. CDR1 is DFQATT, CDR2 SNEGSKA, per germline (reference sequence). Trimming took 6 bases from V and 6 from J, leaving 20 bases between them. Sequencing of TCR beta was performed on blood CD8+ and CD4+ T cells. TEMRA cells were FACS-enriched, unlike CD8+ and CD4+ T cells, which were negatively isolated. It was with random hexamers that 0.5 to 1 ug RNA was reverse transcribed. By means of immunoSEQ multiplex PCR, TCR beta CDR3 spanning 54 Vbeta and 13 Jbeta underwent amplification. TCRdb called the immunoSEQ multiplex PCR reads again in MiXCR, with one record for every CDR3 protein. The repertoire has approximately 110,000 distinct CDR3 sequences, over 90% of them found once; the top ten carry roughly 0.29%.

The J gene is TRBJ1-1, the V gene TRBV20-1, with D unresolved. Sequenced material: CD8+ T cells from PBMCs. This clonotype was obtained from a human donor with multiple sclerosis. The CDR3 DNA follows: TGCAGTGCGGAGACCGGACGGGAGATAGCTGAAGCTTTCTTT. Translating it yields CSAETGREIAEAFF.